This T cell receptor (beta chain) came from a study of T cells after yellow fever vaccination. TCRdb analysed the 5' RACE reads with MiXCR anew, one entry per CDR3 protein. The sample records 300,000 or so distinct CDR3 sequences, roughly 8% being singletons. Study results and caveats: At around 96% for CD4 and almost 90% for CD8, most primary-vaccination clones showed up again after the booster. Any FACS-sorted repertoire could hold abundant clonotypes that contaminate it from the bulk population.

With V trimmed by 3 bases and J by 3 bases, 2 bases remained unmatched. In germline, CDR1 is MGHDK, CDR2 SYGVNS. This CDR3 has 14 residues. The sample holds many counts of this clonotype. The antigen is not known. The gene calls are TRBV25-1 and TRBJ1-1; TRBD1 matches at 9 bases. The clonotype comes from a man younger than 30 who received the YFV17D yellow fever vaccine. Specimen: PBMCs, collected roughly 46 days after the first yellow fever vaccination. CDR3 coding DNA: TGTGCCAGCAGTGAGGACAGGGGCTACACTGAAGCTTTCTTT. This codes for CASSEDRGYTEAFF.